This passage covers 5 T cell receptor beta chains from one sample sequenced in a study of blood T cell repertoires in COVID-19. Data came from immunoSEQ multiplex PCR; TCRdb stores just in-frame clones and leaves some out. Among about 210,000 clones listed, just over 90% were seen once. Sequences were obtained from peripheral blood. Receptors were obtained from a man aged 25 to 45 with acute or convalescent COVID-19.

The V gene is TRBV16, the J gene TRBJ2-7, with D possibly TRBD2 on 5 matching bases. The length of the CDR3 is 13 residues. In germline, CDR1 is KGHSY, CDR2 FQNENV. V gave up 2 bases and J gave up 6 bases, with 11 bases separating them. CDR3 nucleotides: TGTGCCAGCAGCCAAGGGAGTGGCGGCGAGCAGTACTTC. Translating it yields CASSQGSGGEQYF.

The rearrangement joins TRBV30 to TRBJ2-2; possible D gene TRBD1, 5 bases. Germline CDR1 GTSNPN, CDR2 SVGIG (reference sequence). V lost 2 bases and J 6 bases, leaving 10 bases between the germline ends. The CDR3 spans 13 residues. As DNA, the CDR3 is TGTGCCTGGAGTTTTGGGGCGGCCGGGGAGCTGTTTTTT. It translates to CAWSFGAAGELFF.

The V gene is TRBV7-9, the J gene TRBJ2-7; D might be TRBD1 (6 bases). Trimming stripped 11 bases from V and 2 bases from J, with 13 bases between. The germline gives CDR1 SEHNR, CDR2 FQNEAQ (reference sequence). This CDR3 is built from 12 residues. The CDR3 nucleotides are TGTGCCCTCAGGGGAGAAACCTACGAGCAGTACTTC. Protein product: CALRGETYEQYF.

The chain has TRBV3-1 (or the pseudogene TRBV3-2) and TRBJ2-5; TRBD2 matches at 8 bases. The CDR3 contains 14 residues. Losses at the gene ends were 1 base for V and 5 bases for J; bases not matched to a gene: 3. Germline V gives CDR1 LGHDT, CDR2 YNNKEL (reference sequence). CDR3 loop: CASSQGRGGETQYF. The CDR3 DNA reads as TGTGCCAGCAGCCAAGGTCGCGGGGGGGAGACCCAGTACTTC.

This clone was seen just once. Germline is not matched at one junction end, which may reflect a read error. The chain carries TRBV6-1 and TRBJ2-3; 7 positions match TRBD1. The CDR3 spans 15 residues. The germline gives CDR1 MNHNS, CDR2 SASEGT. Here the CDR3 reads CASREDRAGTDTQYF. DNA for the CDR3: TGTGCCAGCAGGGAAGACAGGGCGGGCACAGATACGCAGTATTTT.